Here is one TCR beta chain with its context. The method was immunoSEQ multiplex PCR; TCRdb's version includes in-frame clones alone and lacks a portion of them. The sample yields over 50,000 clones, around 92% seen once. These data come from a study of T cell changes during pregnancy in multiple sclerosis. The CDR3 consists of 16 residues. CDR1 and CDR2 from the germline V gene are SGHRS and YFSETQ. The V gene lost 4 bases and the J gene lost 3 bases, with 18 bases spanning the gap. Specimen: CD4+ T cells from peripheral blood mononuclear cells, collected after pregnancy. The chain employs TRBV5-1 and TRBJ2-3, with a tentative D call TRBD2 (6 bases). The clonotype was recovered from a female donor with multiple sclerosis, enrolled in a pregnancy study. CDR3 loop: CASSPNPGEKTDTQYF. In nucleotides, the CDR3 is TGCGCCAGCAGCCCGAACCCGGGAGAGAAGACAGATACGCAGTATTTT.